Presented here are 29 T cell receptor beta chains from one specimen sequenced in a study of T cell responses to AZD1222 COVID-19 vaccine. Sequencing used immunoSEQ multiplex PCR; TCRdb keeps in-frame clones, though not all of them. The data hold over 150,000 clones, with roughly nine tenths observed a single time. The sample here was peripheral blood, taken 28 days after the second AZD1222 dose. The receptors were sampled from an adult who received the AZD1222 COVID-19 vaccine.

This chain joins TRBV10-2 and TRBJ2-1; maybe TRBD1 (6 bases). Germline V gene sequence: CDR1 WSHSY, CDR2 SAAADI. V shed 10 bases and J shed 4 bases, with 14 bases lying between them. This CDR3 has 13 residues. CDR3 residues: CATRQGPYNEQFF. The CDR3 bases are TGCGCCACCCGGCAGGGGCCATACAATGAGCAGTTCTTC.

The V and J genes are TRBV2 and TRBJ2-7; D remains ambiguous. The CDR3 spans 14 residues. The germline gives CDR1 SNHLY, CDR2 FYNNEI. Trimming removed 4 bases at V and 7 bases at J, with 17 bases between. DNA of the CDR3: TGTGCCAGCAGTGCGCACCTCGCCGCTCAGGAGCAGTACTTC. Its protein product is CASSAHLAAQEQYF.

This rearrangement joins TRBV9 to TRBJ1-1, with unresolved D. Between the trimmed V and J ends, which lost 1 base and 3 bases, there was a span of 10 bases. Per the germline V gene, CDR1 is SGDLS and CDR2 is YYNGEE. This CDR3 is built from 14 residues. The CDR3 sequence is CASSVSGFDTEAFF. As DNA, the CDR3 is TGTGCCAGCAGCGTAAGTGGTTTTGACACTGAAGCTTTCTTT.

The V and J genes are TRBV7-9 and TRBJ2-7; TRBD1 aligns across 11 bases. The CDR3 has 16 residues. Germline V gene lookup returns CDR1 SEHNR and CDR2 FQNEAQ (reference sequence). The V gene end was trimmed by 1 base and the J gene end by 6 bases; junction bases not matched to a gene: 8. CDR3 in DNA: TGTGCCAGCAGCTTAGGGGCGGGACAGGGGGATATCGAGCAGTACTTC. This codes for CASSLGAGQGDIEQYF.

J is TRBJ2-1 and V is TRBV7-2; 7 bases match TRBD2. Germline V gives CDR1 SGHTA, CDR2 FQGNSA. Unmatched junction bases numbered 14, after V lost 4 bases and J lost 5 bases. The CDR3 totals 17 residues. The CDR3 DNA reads TGTGCCAGCAGCTCGGTCTTAGCGGGCACCAACCACAATGAGCAGTTCTTC. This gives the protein CASSSVLAGTNHNEQFF.

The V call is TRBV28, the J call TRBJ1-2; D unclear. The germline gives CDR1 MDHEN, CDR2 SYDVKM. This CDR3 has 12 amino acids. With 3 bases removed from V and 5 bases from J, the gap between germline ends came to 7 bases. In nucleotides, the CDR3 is TGTGCCAGCAGTTTTAAGGTTTATGGCTACACCTTC. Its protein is CASSFKVYGYTF.

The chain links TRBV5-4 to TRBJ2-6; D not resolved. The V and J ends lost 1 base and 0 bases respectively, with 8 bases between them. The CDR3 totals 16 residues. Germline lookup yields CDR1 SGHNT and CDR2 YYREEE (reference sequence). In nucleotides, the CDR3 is TGTGCCAGCAGCTTGATTATATCCTCTGGGGCCAACGTCCTGACTTTC. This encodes CASSLIISSGANVLTF.

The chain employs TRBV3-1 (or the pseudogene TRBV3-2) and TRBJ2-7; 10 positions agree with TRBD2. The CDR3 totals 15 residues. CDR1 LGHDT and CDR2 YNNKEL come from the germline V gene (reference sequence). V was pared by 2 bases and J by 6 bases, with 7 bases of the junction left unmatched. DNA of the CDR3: TGTGCCAGCAGCCAATCCAGGCTAGCGGGAGCCGAGCAGTACTTC. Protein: CASSQSRLAGAEQYF.

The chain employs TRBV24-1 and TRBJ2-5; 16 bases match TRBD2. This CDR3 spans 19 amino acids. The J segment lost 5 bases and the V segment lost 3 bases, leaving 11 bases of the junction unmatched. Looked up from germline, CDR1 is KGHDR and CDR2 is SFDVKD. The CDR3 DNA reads TGTGCCACCAGTGATCCAATTATGGGACTAGCGGGAGGGCCGGAGACCCAGTACTTC. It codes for CATSDPIMGLAGGPETQYF.

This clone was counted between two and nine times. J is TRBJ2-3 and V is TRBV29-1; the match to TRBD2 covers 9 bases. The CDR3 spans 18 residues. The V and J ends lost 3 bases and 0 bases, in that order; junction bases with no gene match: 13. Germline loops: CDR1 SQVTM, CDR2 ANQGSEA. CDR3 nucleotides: TGCAGCGTTGAGGAGGCATTAGGACTAGCGACTAGCACAGATACGCAGTATTTT. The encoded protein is CSVEEALGLATSTDTQYF.

CDR3 loop: CAWSSGTGIYEQYF. CDR3 bases: TGTGCCTGGAGTTCCGGGACAGGGATTTACGAGCAGTACTTC. The chain is built from TRBV30 and TRBJ2-7; 9 bases are a match to TRBD1. V lost 2 bases, J lost 4 bases, and 6 bases stayed unmatched. Germline lookup yields CDR1 GTSNPN and CDR2 SVGIG (reference sequence). The CDR3 spans 14 residues.

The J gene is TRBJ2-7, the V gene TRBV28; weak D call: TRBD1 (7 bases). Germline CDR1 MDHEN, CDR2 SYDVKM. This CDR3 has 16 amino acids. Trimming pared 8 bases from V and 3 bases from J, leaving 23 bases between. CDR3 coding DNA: TGTGCCAGCGAACTAGACAGGGTCGGGGGCGTCTACGAGCAGTACTTC. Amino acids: CASELDRVGGVYEQYF.

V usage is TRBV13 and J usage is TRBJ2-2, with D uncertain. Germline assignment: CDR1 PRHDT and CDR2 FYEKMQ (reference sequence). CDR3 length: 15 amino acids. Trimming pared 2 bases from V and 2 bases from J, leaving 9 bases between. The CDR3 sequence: CASSLRQDNTGELFF. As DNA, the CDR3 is TGTGCCAGCAGCTTAAGGCAGGACAACACCGGGGAGCTGTTTTTT.

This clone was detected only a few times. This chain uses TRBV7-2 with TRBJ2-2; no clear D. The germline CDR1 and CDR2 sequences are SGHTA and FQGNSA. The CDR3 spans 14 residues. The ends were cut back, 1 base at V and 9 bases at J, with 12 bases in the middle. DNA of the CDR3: TGTGCCAGCAGCTTAGATTGGGTAACGAGGGAGCTGTTTTTT. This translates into CASSLDWVTRELFF.

The CDR3 here is CASSGGTYSNQPQHF. In DNA form, the CDR3 reads TGTGCCAGCAGCGGCGGGACTTATAGCAATCAGCCCCAGCATTTT. This chain connects TRBV5-8 to TRBJ1-5; perhaps TRBD1 as D (5 bases). This CDR3 region has 15 residues. Germline V gene sequence: CDR1 SGHTS, CDR2 YDEGEE. Deletions cut 4 bases from V and 0 bases from J, with 11 bases between. The full variable domain, in which reference TRBV5-8 and TRBJ1-5 provide the parts outside the CDR3, is EAGVTQSPTHLIKTRGQQATLRCSPISGHTSVYWYQQALGLGLQFLLWYDEGEERNRGNFPPRFSGRQFPNYSSELNVNALELEDSALYLCASSGGTYSNQPQHFGDGTRLSIL.

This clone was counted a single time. This CDR3 is CASSGETGNYGYTF. In DNA, the CDR3 is TGCGCCAGCAGCGGAGAGACGGGGAACTATGGCTACACCTTC. The V call is TRBV5-1, the J call TRBJ1-2; D unclear. The CDR3 is 14 residues long. Germline values: CDR1 SGHRS, CDR2 YFSETQ. Trimming removed 4 bases at V and 2 bases at J, with 12 bases between. Looking up the rest from reference TRBV5-1 and TRBJ1-2 gives the full variable domain: KAGVTQTPRYLIKTRGQQVTLSCSPISGHRSVSWYQQTPGQGLQFLFEYFSETQRNKGNFPGRFSGRQFSNSRSEMNVSTLELGDSALYLCASSGETGNYGYTFGSGTRLTVV.

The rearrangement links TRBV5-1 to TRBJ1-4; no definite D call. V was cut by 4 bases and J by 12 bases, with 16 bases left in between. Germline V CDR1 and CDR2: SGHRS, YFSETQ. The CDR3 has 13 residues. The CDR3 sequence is CASSTWLRLQLFF. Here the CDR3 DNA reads TGCGCCAGCAGCACGTGGCTAAGACTGCAACTGTTTTTT. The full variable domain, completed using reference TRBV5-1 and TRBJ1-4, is KAGVTQTPRYLIKTRGQQVTLSCSPISGHRSVSWYQQTPGQGLQFLFEYFSETQRNKGNFPGRFSGRQFSNSRSEMNVSTLELGDSALYLCASSTWLRLQLFFGSGTQLSVL.

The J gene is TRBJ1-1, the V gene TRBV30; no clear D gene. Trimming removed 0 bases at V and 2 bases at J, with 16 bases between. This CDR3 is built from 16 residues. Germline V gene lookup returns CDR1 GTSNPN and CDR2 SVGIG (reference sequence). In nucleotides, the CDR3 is TGTGCCTGGAGTGTATTCGGGGATTCTCTAAACACTGAAGCTTTCTTT. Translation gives CAWSVFGDSLNTEAFF.

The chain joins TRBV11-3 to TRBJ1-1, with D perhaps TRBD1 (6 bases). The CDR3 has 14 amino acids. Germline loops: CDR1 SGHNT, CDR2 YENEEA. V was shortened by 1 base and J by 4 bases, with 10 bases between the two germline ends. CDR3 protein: CASSLVGRGTEAFF. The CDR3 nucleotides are TGTGCCAGCAGCTTAGTCGGCAGGGGCACTGAAGCTTTCTTT. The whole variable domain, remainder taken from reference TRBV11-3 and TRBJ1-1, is EAGVVQSPRYKIIEKKQPVAFWCNPISGHNTLYWYLQNLGQGPELLIRYENEEAVDDSQLPKDRFSAERLKGVDSTLKIQPAELGDSAVYLCASSLVGRGTEAFFGQGTRLTVV.

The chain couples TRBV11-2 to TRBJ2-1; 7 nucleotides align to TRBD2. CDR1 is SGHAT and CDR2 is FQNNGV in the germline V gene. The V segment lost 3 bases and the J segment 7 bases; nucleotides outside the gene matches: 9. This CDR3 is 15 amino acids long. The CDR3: CASSFIPAGVNEQFF. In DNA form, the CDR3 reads TGTGCCAGCAGCTTTATTCCTGCGGGAGTTAATGAGCAGTTCTTC.

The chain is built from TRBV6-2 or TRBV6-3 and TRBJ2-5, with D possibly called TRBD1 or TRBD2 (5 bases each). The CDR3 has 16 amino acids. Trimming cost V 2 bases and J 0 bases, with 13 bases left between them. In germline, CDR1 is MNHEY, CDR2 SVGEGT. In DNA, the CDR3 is TGTGCCAGCAGTTACGGGTCAGGGACGTACCAAGAGACCCAGTACTTC. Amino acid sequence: CASSYGSGTYQETQYF.

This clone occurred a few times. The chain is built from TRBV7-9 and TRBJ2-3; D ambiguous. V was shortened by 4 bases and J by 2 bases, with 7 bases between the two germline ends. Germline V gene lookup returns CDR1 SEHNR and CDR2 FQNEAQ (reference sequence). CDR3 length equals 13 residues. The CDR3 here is CASSSTITDTQYF. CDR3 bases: TGTGCCAGCAGCTCCACTATCACAGATACGCAGTATTTT.

CDR3 amino acids: CASSVARGIGNTIYF. Here the CDR3 DNA reads TGTGCCAGCAGCGTCGCTCGGGGGATTGGAAACACCATATATTTT. This rearrangement joins TRBV11-2 to TRBJ1-3; maybe TRBD1 (5 bases). Germline V gene lookup returns CDR1 SGHAT and CDR2 FQNNGV. The CDR3 loop spans 15 amino acids. V dropped 5 bases and J dropped 3 bases, with 14 bases sitting between them.

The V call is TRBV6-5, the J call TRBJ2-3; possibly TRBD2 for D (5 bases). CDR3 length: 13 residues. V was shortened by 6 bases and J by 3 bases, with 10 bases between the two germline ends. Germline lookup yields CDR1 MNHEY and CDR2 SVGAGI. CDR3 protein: CASSPPGTDTQYF. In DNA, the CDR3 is TGTGCCAGCAGCCCCCCGGGGACAGATACGCAGTATTTT.

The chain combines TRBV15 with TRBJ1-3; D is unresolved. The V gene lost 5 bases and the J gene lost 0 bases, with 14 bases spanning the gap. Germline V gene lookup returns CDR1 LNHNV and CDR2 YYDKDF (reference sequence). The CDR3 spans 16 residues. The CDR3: CATSPPPLSSGNTIYF. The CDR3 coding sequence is TGTGCCACCAGCCCACCCCCACTGAGCTCTGGAAACACCATATATTTT.

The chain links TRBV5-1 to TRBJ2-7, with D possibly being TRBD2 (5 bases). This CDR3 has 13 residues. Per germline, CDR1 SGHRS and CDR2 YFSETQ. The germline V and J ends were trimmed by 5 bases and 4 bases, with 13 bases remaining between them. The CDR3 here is CASRETGKYEQYF. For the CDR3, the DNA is TGCGCCAGCAGGGAGACGGGAAAATACGAGCAGTACTTC.

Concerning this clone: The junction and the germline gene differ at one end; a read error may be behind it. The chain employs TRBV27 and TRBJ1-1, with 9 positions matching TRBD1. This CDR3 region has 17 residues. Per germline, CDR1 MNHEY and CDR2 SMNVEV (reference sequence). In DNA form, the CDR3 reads TGTGCCAGCAGGTTATCCCCCGGGACAGGGTTTAATACTGAAGCTTTCTTT. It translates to CASRLSPGTGFNTEAFF.

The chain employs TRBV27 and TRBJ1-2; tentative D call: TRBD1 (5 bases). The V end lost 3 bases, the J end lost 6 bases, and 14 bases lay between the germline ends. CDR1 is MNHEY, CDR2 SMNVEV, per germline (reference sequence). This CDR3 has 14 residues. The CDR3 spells CASSFRGPQDGYTF. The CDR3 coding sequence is TGTGCCAGCAGTTTCCGGGGCCCGCAAGATGGCTACACCTTC.

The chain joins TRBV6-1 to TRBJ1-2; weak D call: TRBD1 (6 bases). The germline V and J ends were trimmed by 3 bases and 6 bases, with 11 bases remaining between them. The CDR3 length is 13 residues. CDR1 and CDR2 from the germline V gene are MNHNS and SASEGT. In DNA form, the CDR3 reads TGTGCCAGCAGTGATTACAGGGATAATGGCTACACCTTC. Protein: CASSDYRDNGYTF.